This T cell receptor (beta chain) was recovered during a study of post-analysis software for immune sequencing data. Study in general: Progressive-relapsing, secondary progressive and relapsing-remitting multiple sclerosis were among the disease courses included.

The V gene's germline CDR1 is SSHAT and CDR2 FNYEAQ (reference sequence). The CDR3 extends over 14 amino acids. Concerning this clonotype itself: What it binds is not known.

The study's findings and limits: Controls had lower frequencies than patients of about 5 TRBV segments, which included TRBV5-6, TRBV5-1 and TRBV20-1. Multiple sclerosis patients had significantly lower normalized Chao1 diversity than controls.

Unique molecular identifiers were built into the TCR beta cDNA libraries. With about 0.95 to 11 million T cells as the source, about half a million cDNA molecules resulted. A single record per CDR3 protein comes from TCRdb applying MiXCR to the PCR reads. Among 820,000 or so distinct CDR3 sequences, around 50% were seen once, and the ten largest hold about 4.8%. V usage is TRBV7-7 and J usage is TRBJ2-1; the D gene could be TRBD1 or TRBD2 (6 bases each). Sequences were obtained from blood. The TCR comes from a girl aged 10 to 17 with multiple sclerosis. CDR3 sequence: CASGFGQRHNEQFF. The CDR3 nucleotides are TGTGCTAGCGGCTTCGGACAGCGTCACAATGAGCAGTTCTTC.